Presented here are 6 T cell receptor beta chains from one specimen sequenced in a study of shared clonotypes between healthy human individuals. Assay: immunoSEQ multiplex PCR; the TCRdb copy retains only in-frame clones and omits some. The repertoire consists of millions of clones, with approximately 95% occurring once and the leading ten covering 0.39%. Input material: naive CD4+ T cells from PBMCs. The subset denotes: CD45RA+ positively selected. These receptors were taken from a man aged 18 to 35 in good health. Some clones in this sample may be carry-over from other donors' samples.

The rearrangement uses TRBV5-1 and TRBJ2-7, with D possibly being TRBD1 (6 bases). The V gene's germline CDR1 is SGHRS and CDR2 YFSETQ. The V and J ends lost 6 bases and 4 bases respectively, with 20 bases between them. The CDR3 is 15 amino acids. CDR3 sequence reads: CASNKNHRERYEQYF. The CDR3 DNA follows: TGCGCCAGCAACAAAAACCACAGGGAAAGGTACGAGCAGTACTTC.

A remark on this clone: Other nucleotide sequences from this sample produce the same CDR3. The chain has TRBV28 and TRBJ1-2; 8 bases align to TRBD1. The CDR3 is 12 amino acids. In germline, CDR1 is MDHEN, CDR2 SYDVKM. V gave up 4 bases and J gave up 5 bases; unmatched junction bases: 0. The CDR3 region has the DNA TGTGCCAGCAGTTACAGGGGGTATGGCTACACCTTC. As protein: CASSYRGYGYTF.

V gene TRBV10-3 combines with J gene TRBJ1-2, with 7 nucleotides matching TRBD1. The CDR3 is 14 amino acids. V lost 3 bases to trimming and J lost 7 bases; unmatched junction nucleotides: 8. Germline CDR1 and CDR2: ENHRY and SYGVKD. The CDR3: CAISDKGASSGYTF. As DNA, the CDR3 is TGTGCCATCAGTGACAAGGGGGCCTCTAGTGGCTACACCTTC.

Concerning this clone: Additional DNA sequences in this sample encode the identical CDR3. V and J are TRBV7-3 and TRBJ2-3; a weak D match, TRBD1 (5 bases). Trimming removed 11 bases from V and 0 bases from J, with 12 bases in between. The CDR3 contains 13 residues. Germline-derived CDR1 and CDR2 are SGHTA and FQGTGA. Here the CDR3 reads CASSRGSTDTQYF. As DNA, the CDR3 is TGTGCCTCTAGTAGGGGCAGCACAGATACGCAGTATTTT.

The chain uses TRBV27 and TRBJ2-7, with 9 positions matching TRBD1. The CDR3 contains 14 residues. The trim removed 7 bases at V and 5 bases at J, leaving 9 bases unmatched. Germline CDR1 reads MNHEY; CDR2 reads SMNVEV (reference sequence). The CDR3 here is CASNPGTGMHEQYF. CDR3 nucleotide sequence: TGTGCCAGCAACCCCGGGACAGGGATGCACGAGCAGTACTTC.

The chain combines TRBV6-5 with TRBJ2-1; D uncertain. V was shortened by 4 bases and J by 0 bases, with 7 bases between the two germline ends. Germline V gene lookup returns CDR1 MNHEY and CDR2 SVGAGI. CDR3 size: 14 residues. The CDR3 loop reads CASSWLSSYNEQFF. The CDR3, as DNA: TGTGCCAGCAGTTGGCTGAGCTCCTACAATGAGCAGTTCTTC.